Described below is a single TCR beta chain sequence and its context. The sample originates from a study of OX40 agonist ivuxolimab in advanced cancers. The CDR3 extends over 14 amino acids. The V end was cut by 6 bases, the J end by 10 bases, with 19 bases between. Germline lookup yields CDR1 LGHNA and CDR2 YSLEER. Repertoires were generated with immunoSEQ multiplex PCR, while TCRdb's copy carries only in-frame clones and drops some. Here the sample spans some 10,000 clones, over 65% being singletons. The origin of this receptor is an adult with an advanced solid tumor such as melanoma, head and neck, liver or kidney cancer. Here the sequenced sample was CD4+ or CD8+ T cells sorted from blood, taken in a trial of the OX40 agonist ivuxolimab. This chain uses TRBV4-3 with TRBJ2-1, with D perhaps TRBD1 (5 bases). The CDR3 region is CASSPIDSHAEQFF. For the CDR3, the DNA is TGCGCCAGCAGTCCGATCGACAGTCACGCGGAGCAGTTCTTC.